The clone carrying this T cell receptor beta chain showed up just a few times. Antigen: not known. Markers CD45RO/CCR7/CD25/CD127/CD95/CD27 served to sort CD4+ naive, central memory, regulatory and stem cell-like memory cells. Of the isolated RNA, all was reverse transcribed, and so the sequenced material was expressed TCRB transcripts. Profiled with immunoSEQ multiplex PCR; TCRdb holds only in-frame clones, not every one. This table holds hundreds of thousands of clones, 30% found once. These data come from a study of beta chain features in type 1 diabetes. Overall study findings and caveats: TCRB CDR3 length was moderately but significantly reduced in all four CD4+ subsets of Type 1 diabetes patients.

The specimen sequenced was naive CD4+ T cells from blood. The sequence derives from a man between 18 and 29 years old in good health.

CDR3 DNA: TGTGCCTGGAGTTGGGCCTACGAGCAGTACTTC. This gives the protein CAWSWAYEQYF. V usage is TRBV30 and J usage is TRBJ2-7; D gene ambiguous. The CDR3 length is 11 residues. Trimming removed 2 bases at V and 2 bases at J, with 4 bases between. Germline V CDR1 and CDR2: GTSNPN, SVGIG (reference sequence).